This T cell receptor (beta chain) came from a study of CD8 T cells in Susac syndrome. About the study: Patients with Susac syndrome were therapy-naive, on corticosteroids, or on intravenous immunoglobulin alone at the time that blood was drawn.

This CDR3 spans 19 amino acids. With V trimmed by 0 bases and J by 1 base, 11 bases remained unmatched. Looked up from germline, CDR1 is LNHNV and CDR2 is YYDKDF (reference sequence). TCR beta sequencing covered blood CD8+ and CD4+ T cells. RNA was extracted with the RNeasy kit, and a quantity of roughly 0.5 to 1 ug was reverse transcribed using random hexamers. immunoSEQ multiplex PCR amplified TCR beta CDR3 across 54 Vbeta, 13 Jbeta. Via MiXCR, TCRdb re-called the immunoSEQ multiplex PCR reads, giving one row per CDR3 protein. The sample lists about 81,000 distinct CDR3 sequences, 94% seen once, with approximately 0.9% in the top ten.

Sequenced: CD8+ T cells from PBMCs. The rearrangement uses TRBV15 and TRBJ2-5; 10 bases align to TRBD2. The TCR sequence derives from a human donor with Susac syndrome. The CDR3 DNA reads TGTGCCACCAGCAGAGATCGTCTCGCTAGCGGGAGACCCCAAGAGACCCAGTACTTC. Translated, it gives CATSRDRLASGRPQETQYF. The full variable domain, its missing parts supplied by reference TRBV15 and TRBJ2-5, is DAMVIQNPRYQVTQFGKPVTLSCSQTLNHNVMYWYQQKSSQAPKLLFHYYDKDFNNEADTPDNFQSRRPNTSFCFLDIRSPGLGDTAMYLCATSRDRLASGRPQETQYFGPGTRLLVL.